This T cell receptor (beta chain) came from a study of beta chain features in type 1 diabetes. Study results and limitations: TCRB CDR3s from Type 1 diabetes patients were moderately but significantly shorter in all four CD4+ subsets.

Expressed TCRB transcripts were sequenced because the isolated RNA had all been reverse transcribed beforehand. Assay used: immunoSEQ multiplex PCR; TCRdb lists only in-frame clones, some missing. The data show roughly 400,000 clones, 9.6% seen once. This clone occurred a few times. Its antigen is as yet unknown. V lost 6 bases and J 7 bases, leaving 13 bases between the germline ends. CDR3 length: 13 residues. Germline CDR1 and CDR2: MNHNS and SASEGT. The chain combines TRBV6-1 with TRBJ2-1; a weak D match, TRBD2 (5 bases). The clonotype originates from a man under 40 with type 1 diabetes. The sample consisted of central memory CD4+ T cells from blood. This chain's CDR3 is CASSPGTLNEQFF. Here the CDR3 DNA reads TGTGCCAGCAGCCCGGGAACCTTAAATGAGCAGTTCTTC.